The 12 T cell receptor beta chains below all came from one sample that was sequenced in a study of blood T cell repertoires in COVID-19. Here immunoSEQ multiplex PCR was the method, and the copy in TCRdb shows in-frame clones only, minus some. The sample lists more than 40,000 clones; 84% were seen once. The sample taken for sequencing was peripheral blood. The receptor source for this set is a middle-aged man with active COVID-19.

This chain uses TRBV5-1 with TRBJ1-2; no firm D call. The V gene's germline CDR1 is SGHRS and CDR2 YFSETQ. Trimming cost V 5 bases and J 3 bases, with 11 bases left between them. This CDR3 is 13 amino acids long. The CDR3 here is CASSPDNDYGYTF. CDR3 nucleotides: TGCGCCAGCAGTCCCGACAACGACTATGGCTACACCTTC.

The CDR3 sequence is CASSHGQRQPYF. In DNA form, the CDR3 reads TGTGCCAGCAGCCACGGACAGCGCCAACCATATTTT. The chain uses TRBV4-2 and TRBJ2-3, with D perhaps matching TRBD1 (6 bases). Germline CDR1 reads LGHNA; CDR2 reads YNFKEQ. The V end was cut by 3 bases, the J end by 15 bases, with 16 bases between. This CDR3 contains 12 residues.

The chain uses TRBV19 and TRBJ2-3; 9 nucleotides agree with TRBD2. The CDR3 covers 16 residues. Looked up from germline, CDR1 is LNHDA and CDR2 is SQIVND (reference sequence). The V and J ends lost 4 bases and 4 bases, in that order; junction bases with no gene match: 9. CDR3 DNA: TGTGCCAGTAGTAAGACTAGCGGAGGTGTGTCAGATACGCAGTATTTT. It specifies CASSKTSGGVSDTQYF. The complete variable domain, with remaining parts taken from reference TRBV19 and TRBJ2-3, reads DGGITQSPKYLFRKEGQNVTLSCEQNLNHDAMYWYRQDPGQGLRLIYYSQIVNDFQKGDIAEGYSVSREKKESFPLTVTSAQKNPTAFYLCASSKTSGGVSDTQYFGPGTRLTVL.

This sequence joins TRBV5-4 and TRBJ2-4, with a tentative D call TRBD2 (7 bases). V was trimmed by 4 bases and J by 3 bases, leaving 20 bases between them. The germline V gene has CDR1 SGHNT and CDR2 YYREEE (reference sequence). This CDR3 comprises 17 residues. CDR3 in DNA: TGTGCCAGCAGCGACTCTTCGGCGGGGGCGATCAAAAACATTCAGTACTTC. Encoded protein: CASSDSSAGAIKNIQYF.

This clone is classed as medium-sized. The chain carries TRBV7-9 and TRBJ2-5; D is possibly TRBD1 (6 bases). Per germline, CDR1 SEHNR and CDR2 FQNEAQ (reference sequence). Trimming left V 4 bases short and J 4 bases short, with 19 bases between. The CDR3 runs to 16 residues. CDR3 loop: CASSYSGLGARETQYF. The DNA for the CDR3 is TGTGCCAGCAGCTATTCTGGGCTGGGGGCACGAGAGACCCAGTACTTC.

The sample holds one count of this clone. This chain uses TRBV24-1 with TRBJ2-7; 11 bases align to TRBD1. The V segment lost 6 bases and the J segment 3 bases; nucleotides outside the gene matches: 6. Germline V gene sequence: CDR1 KGHDR, CDR2 SFDVKD. The CDR3 is 15 amino acids. CDR3 sequence: CATSPDRGLLYEQYF. The CDR3 DNA reads as TGTGCCACCAGTCCGGACAGGGGGCTCCTCTACGAGCAGTACTTC.

The gene calls are TRBV25-1 and TRBJ2-7; a weak D match, TRBD1 (7 bases). V lost 4 bases, J lost 3 bases, and 19 bases lay in between. The CDR3 totals 16 residues. CDR1 is MGHDK, CDR2 SYGVNS, per germline. CDR3: CASSGRTGPGDYEQYF. The CDR3 DNA reads as TGTGCCAGCAGTGGGAGGACAGGCCCGGGAGACTACGAGCAGTACTTC.

This chain connects TRBV24-1 to TRBJ2-7; TRBD2 might be the D (5 bases). Looked up from germline, CDR1 is KGHDR and CDR2 is SFDVKD. The V end lost 3 bases, the J end lost 7 bases, and 9 bases lay between the germline ends. The CDR3 covers 12 residues. In DNA, the CDR3 is TGTGCCACCAGTGATGCTAGAGGGGAGCAGTACTTC. Translated: CATSDARGEQYF.

The gene calls are TRBV10-3 and TRBJ1-6; TRBD1 aligns across 9 bases. Trimming at V came to 1 base and at J to 9 bases, leaving 7 bases not matched to a gene. The CDR3 length is 16 residues. Per germline, CDR1 ENHRY and CDR2 SYGVKD. The CDR3 sequence is CAISELSTGGISPLHF. CDR3 nucleotides: TGTGCCATCAGTGAGTTATCTACAGGGGGCATTTCACCCCTCCACTTT.

The rearrangement links TRBV3-1 (or the pseudogene TRBV3-2) to TRBJ1-6; no reliable D call. The CDR3 is 17 amino acids. Germline CDR1 LGHDT, CDR2 YNNKEL (reference sequence). V was cut by 0 bases and J by 0 bases, with 9 bases left in between. The CDR3 region is CASSQDGRSSYNSPLHF. DNA of the CDR3: TGTGCCAGCAGCCAAGATGGTCGGAGCTCCTATAATTCACCCCTCCACTTT.

This rearrangement joins TRBV14 to TRBJ2-3; weak D call: TRBD1 (6 bases). CDR3 length: 17 residues. Trimming took 1 base from V and 0 from J, leaving 14 bases between them. Germline V gene sequence: CDR1 SGHDN, CDR2 FVKESK. The CDR3 sequence: CASSQATGTRSTDTQYF. The DNA of the CDR3 is TGTGCCAGCAGCCAAGCTACCGGGACAAGGAGCACAGATACGCAGTATTTT. Complete variable domain (other parts from reference TRBV14 and TRBJ2-3): EAGVTQFPSHSVIEKGQTVTLRCDPISGHDNLYWYRRVMGKEIKFLLHFVKESKQDESGMPNNRFLAERTGGTYSTLKVQPAELEDSGVYFCASSQATGTRSTDTQYFGPGTRLTVL.

J is TRBJ1-3 and V is TRBV21-1. TRBV21-1 is a pseudogene segment. This CDR3 has 15 residues. The CDR3: CAGSKGGASGNTIYF. In DNA, the CDR3 is TGTGCCGGCAGCAAAGGAGGCGCATCTGGAAACACCATATATTTT.